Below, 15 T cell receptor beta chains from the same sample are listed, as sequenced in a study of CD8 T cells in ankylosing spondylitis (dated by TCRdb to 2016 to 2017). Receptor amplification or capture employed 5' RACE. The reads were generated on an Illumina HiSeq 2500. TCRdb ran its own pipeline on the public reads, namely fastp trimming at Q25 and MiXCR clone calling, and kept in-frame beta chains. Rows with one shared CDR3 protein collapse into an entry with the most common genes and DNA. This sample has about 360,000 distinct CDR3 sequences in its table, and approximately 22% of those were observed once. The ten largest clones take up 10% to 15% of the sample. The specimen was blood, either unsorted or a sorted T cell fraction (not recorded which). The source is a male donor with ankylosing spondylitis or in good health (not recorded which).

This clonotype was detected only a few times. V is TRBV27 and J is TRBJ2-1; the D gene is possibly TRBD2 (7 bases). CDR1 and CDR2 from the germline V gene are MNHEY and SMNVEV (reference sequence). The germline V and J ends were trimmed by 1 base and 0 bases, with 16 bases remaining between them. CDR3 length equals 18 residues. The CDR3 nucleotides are TGTGCCAGCAGTTTATATAGTGGGGGGGCGAGCTCCTACAATGAGCAGTTCTTC. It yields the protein CASSLYSGGASSYNEQFF.

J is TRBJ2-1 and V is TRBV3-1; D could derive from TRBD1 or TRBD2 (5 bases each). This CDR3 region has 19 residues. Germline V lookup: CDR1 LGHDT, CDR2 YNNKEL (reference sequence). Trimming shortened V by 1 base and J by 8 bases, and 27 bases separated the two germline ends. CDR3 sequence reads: CASSQVRAAASPLGDEQFF. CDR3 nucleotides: TGTGCCAGCAGCCAAGTAAGGGCGGCCGCCAGCCCACTGGGGGATGAGCAGTTCTTC.

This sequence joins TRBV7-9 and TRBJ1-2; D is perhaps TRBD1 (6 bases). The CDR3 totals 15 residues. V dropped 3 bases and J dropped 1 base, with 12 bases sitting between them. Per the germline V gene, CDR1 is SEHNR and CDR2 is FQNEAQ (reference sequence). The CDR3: CASSFLDSLNYGYTF. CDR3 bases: TGTGCCAGCAGCTTCTTGGACAGCCTTAACTATGGCTACACCTTC.

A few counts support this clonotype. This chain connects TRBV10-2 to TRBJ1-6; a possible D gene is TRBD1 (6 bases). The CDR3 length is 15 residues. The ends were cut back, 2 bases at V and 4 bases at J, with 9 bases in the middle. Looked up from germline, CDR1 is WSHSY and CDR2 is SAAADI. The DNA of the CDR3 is TGCGCCAGCAGTGAGGGACAGACATATAATTCACCCCTCCACTTT. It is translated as CASSEGQTYNSPLHF.

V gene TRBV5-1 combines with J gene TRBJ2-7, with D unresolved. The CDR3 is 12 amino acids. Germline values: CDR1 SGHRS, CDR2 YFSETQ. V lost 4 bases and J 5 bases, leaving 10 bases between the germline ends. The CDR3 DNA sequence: TGCGCCAGCAGCACCCCCACCGACGAGCAGTACTTC. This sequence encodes CASSTPTDEQYF.

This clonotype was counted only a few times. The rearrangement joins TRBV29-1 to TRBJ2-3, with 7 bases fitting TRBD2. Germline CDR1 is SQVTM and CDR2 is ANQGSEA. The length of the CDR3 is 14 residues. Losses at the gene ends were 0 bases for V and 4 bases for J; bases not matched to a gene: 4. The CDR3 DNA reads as TGCAGCGTTGAAGATGGGCTAGCGGCAGATACGCAGTATTTT. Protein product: CSVEDGLAADTQYF.

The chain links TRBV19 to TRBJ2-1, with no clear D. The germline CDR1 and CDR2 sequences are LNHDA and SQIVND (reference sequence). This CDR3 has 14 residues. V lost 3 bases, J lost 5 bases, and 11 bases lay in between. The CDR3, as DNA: TGTGCCAGTAGTATTCCCTTAGGAGACAATGAGCAGTTCTTC. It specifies CASSIPLGDNEQFF.

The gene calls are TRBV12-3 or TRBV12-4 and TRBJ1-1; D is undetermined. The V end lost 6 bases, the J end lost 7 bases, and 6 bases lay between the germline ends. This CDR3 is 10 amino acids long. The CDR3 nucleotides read TGTGCCAGCAGCTCTGATGAAGCTTTCTTT. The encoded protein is CASSSDEAFF.

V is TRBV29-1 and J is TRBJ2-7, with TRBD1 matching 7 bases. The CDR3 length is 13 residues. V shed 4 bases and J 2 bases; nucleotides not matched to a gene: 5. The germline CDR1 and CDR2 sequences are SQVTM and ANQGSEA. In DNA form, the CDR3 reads TGCAGCGTTGGTAACACAGGGGCCTACGAGCAGTACTTC. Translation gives CSVGNTGAYEQYF.

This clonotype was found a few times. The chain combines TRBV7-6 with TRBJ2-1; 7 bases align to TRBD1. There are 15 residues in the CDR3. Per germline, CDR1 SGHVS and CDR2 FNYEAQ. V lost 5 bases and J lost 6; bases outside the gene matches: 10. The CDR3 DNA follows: TGTGCCAGCAGCGCGACAGGGTTGTATGGCAATGAGCAGTTCTTC. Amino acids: CASSATGLYGNEQFF. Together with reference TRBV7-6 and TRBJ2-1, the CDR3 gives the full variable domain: GAGVSQSPRYKVTKRGQDVALRCDPISGHVSLYWYRQALGQGPEFLTYFNYEAQQDKSGLPNDRFSAERPEGSISTLTIQRTEQRDSAMYRCASSATGLYGNEQFFGPGTRLTVL.

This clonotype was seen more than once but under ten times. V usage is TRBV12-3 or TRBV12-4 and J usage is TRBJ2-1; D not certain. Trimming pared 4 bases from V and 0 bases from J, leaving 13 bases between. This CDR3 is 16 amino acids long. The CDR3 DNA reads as TGTGCCAGCAGTTCCTCGGACGTGAGCTCCTACAATGAGCAGTTCTTC. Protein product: CASSSSDVSSYNEQFF.

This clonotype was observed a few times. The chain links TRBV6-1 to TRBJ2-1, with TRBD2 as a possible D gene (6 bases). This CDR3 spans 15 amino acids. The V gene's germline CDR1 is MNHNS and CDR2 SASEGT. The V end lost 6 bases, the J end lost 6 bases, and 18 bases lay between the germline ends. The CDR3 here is CASSPPGVEGNEQFF. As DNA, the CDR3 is TGTGCCAGCAGCCCCCCGGGAGTTGAGGGCAATGAGCAGTTCTTC.

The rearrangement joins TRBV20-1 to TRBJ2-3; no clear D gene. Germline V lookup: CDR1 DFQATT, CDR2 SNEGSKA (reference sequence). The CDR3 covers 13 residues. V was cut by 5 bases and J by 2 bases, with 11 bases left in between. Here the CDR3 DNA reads TGCAGTGCTGGACGGACCAACACAGATACGCAGTATTTT. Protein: CSAGRTNTDTQYF.

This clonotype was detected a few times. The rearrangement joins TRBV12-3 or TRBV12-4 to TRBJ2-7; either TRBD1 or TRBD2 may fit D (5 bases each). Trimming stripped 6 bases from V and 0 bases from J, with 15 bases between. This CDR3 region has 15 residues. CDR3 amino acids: CASRGVGESSYEQYF. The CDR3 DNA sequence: TGTGCCAGCAGGGGGGTGGGTGAAAGCTCCTACGAGCAGTACTTC.

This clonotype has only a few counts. The CDR3 sequence is CSVEEGTPYEQYF. The CDR3 DNA is TGCAGCGTTGAAGAAGGAACACCCTACGAGCAGTACTTC. The rearrangement uses TRBV29-1 and TRBJ2-7; D unclear. Trimming shortened V by 0 bases and J by 2 bases, and 8 bases separated the two germline ends. Germline V lookup: CDR1 SQVTM, CDR2 ANQGSEA. The CDR3 covers 13 residues.